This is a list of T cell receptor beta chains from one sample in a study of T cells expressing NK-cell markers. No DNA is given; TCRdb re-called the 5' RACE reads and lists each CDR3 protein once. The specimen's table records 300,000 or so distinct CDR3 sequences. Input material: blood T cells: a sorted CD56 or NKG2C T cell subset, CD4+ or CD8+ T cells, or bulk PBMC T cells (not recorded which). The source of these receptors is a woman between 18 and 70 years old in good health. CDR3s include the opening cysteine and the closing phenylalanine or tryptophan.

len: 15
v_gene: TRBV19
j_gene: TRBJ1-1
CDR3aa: CASTPGVWGETEAFF

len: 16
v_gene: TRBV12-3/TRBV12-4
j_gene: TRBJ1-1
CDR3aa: CASSLPPGQGRTEAFF

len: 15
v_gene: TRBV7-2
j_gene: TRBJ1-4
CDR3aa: CASSPQGATNEKLFF

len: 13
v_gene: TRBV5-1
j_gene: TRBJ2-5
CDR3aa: CASSLASGETQYF

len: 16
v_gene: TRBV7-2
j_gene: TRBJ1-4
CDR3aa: CASSLEQGLTNEKLFF

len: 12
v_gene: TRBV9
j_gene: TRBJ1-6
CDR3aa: CASSVSHSPLHF

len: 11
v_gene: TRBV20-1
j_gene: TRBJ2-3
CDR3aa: CRPGSLDTQYF

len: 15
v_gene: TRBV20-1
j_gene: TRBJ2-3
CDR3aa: CSARVGGTSRDTQYF

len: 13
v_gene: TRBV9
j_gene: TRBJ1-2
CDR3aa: CASSVETDYGYTF

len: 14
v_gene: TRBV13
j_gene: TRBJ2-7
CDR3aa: CASSYRDYTDEQYF

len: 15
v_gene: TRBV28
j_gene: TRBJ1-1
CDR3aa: CASRPSRLMNTEAFF

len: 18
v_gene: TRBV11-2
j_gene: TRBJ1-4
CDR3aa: CASSLDPGRDTANEKLFF

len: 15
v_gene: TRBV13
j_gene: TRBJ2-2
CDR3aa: CASKHRGGNTGELFF

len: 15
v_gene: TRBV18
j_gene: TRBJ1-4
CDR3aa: CASSENRDHNEKLFF

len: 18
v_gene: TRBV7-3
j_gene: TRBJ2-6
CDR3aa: CASSLTRRALTGANVLTF

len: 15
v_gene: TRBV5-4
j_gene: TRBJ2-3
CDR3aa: CASSLGGGSGDTQYF